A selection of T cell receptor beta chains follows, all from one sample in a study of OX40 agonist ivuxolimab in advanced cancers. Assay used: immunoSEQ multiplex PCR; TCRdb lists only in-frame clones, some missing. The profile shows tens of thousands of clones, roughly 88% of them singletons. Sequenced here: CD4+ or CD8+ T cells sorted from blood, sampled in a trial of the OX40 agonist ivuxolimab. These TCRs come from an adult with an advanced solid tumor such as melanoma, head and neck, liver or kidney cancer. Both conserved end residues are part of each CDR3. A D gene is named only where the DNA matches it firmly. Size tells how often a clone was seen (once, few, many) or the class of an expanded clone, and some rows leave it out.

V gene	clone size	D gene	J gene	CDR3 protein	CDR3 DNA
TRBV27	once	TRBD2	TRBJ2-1	CASSFERTSAYNEQFF	TGTGCCAGCAGTTTTGAGAGGACTAGCGCCTACAATGAGCAGTTCTTC
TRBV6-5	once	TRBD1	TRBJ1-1	CASSYSLGTGSEAFF	TGTGCCAGCAGTTACTCCCTAGGGACAGGAAGTGAAGCTTTCTTT
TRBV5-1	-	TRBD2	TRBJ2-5	CASADSGTSRQETQYF	TGCGCCAGCGCCGATTCCGGGACTAGCAGACAAGAGACCCAGTACTTC
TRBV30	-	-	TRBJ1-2	CAWSLDQGYYTF	TGTGCCTGGAGTTTGGACCAGGGCTACTACACCTTC
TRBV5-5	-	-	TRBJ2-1	CASSLLHEQFF	TGTGCCAGCAGCTTGCTTCATGAGCAGTTCTTC
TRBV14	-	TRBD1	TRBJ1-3	CASSQVGQWRNTIYF	TGTGCCAGCAGCCAGGTGGGACAGTGGCGAAACACCATATATTTT
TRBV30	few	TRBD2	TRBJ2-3	CAWNPREVPDTQYF	TGTGCCTGGAACCCACGGGAGGTTCCAGATACGCAGTATTTT
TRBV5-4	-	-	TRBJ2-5	CASSFPNNEETQYF	TGTGCCAGCAGCTTCCCAAATAACGAAGAGACCCAGTACTTC
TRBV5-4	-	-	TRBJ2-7	CASSLRGVSEQYF	TGTGCCAGCAGCTTGAGGGGGGTAAGCGAGCAGTACTTC
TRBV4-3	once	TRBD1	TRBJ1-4	CATRAETGISREKLFF	TGCGCCACCAGAGCCGAGACAGGGATCTCGCGTGAAAAACTGTTTTTT
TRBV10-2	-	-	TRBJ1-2	CASSEGYGYTF	TGCGCCAGCAGTGAAGGCTATGGCTACACCTTC
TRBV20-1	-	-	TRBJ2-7	CSASTSNEQYF	TGCAGTGCTAGCACTTCTAATGAGCAGTACTTC
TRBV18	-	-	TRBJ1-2	CASSPQGGDYGYTF	TGTGCCAGCTCACCACAGGGTGGCGACTATGGCTACACCTTC
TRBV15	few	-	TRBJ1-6	CATSRIGSYNSPLHF	TGTGCCACCAGCAGAATAGGCAGCTACAATTCACCCCTCCACTTT
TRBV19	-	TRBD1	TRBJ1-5	CASSKRPNLQGTSNQPQHF	TGTGCCAGTAGTAAACGGCCGAATTTACAGGGGACCTCCAATCAGCCCCAGCATTTT
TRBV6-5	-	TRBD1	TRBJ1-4	CASIDRGWDEKLFF	TGTGCCAGCATCGACAGGGGATGGGATGAAAAACTGTTTTTT
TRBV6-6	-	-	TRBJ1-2	CASSPTRDYGYTF	TGTGCCAGCAGTCCTACAAGGGACTATGGCTACACCTTC
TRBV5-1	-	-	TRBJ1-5	CASKRDGRGNQPQHF	TGCGCCAGCAAGAGGGATGGTCGGGGCAATCAGCCCCAGCATTTT
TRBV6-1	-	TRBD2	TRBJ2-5	CASRGVAGPQETQYF	TGTGCCAGCCGGGGGGTAGCGGGGCCCCAAGAGACCCAGTACTTC
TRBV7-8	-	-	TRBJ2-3	CASSPDSGGTDTQYF	TGTGCCAGCAGTCCAGACAGCGGAGGCACAGATACGCAGTATTTT
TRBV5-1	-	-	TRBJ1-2	CASSLGISDRIPGYTF	TGCGCCAGCAGCTTGGGGATTTCCGACAGGATTCCTGGCTACACCTTC
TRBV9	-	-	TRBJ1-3	CASSVAPGNTTYF	-
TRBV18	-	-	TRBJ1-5	CASSPGTLINQPQHF	TGTGCCAGCTCTCCCGGGACCCTTATTAATCAGCCCCAGCATTTT
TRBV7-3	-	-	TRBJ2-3	CASSSSGTQLAFNTQYF	TGTGCCAGCAGCTCGTCCGGGACTCAATTAGCATTCAATACGCAGTATTTT
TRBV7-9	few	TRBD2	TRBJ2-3	CASSLGGVSADTQYF	TGTGCCAGCAGCTTGGGAGGGGTGTCGGCAGATACGCAGTATTTT